The present T cell receptor beta chain was sequenced within a study of tumor-infiltrating lymphocytes in oesophageal squamous cell carcinoma. TCRdb fed the PCR reads into MiXCR, producing one record per CDR3 protein. The top ten clones hold about 25% of a sample with over 9,500 distinct CDR3 sequences, around half of them seen once. There are 12 residues in the CDR3. Germline values: CDR1 LNHDA, CDR2 SQIVND (reference sequence). The sequence came from a male donor with esophageal squamous cell carcinoma. Sequenced: esophageal tumor tissue. This sequence joins TRBV19 and TRBJ2-5, with a possible D match to TRBD2 (6 bases). The end of the DNA is better explained by TRBJ2-1, so the J call may be wrong. In DNA, the CDR3 is TGTGCCAGTAGTATGGGGGGCAATGAGCAGTTCTTC. Protein sequence: CASSMGGNEQFF.